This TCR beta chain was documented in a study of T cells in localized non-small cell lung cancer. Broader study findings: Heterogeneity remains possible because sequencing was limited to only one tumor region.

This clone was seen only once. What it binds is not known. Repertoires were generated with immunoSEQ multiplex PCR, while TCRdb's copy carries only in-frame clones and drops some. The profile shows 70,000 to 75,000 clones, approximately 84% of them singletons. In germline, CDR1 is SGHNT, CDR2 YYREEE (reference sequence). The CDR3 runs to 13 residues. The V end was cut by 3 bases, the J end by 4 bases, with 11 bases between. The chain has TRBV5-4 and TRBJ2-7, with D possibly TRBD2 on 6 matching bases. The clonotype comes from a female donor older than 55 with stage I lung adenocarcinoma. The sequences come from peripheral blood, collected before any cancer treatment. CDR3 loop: CASSSVGGYEQYF. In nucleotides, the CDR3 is TGTGCCAGCAGCTCGGTGGGGGGTTACGAGCAGTACTTC.